This T cell receptor beta chain was profiled in a study of cytomegalovirus exposure and HLA in healthy donors. Study-level results: Earlier analysis yielded a pattern in which most TCR beta V segments were productive about 90% or about 30% of the time. Within the data, a cluster of highly shared sequence variants was likely a sequencing artifact. The study designated 150 to 200 TCR beta chains cytomegalovirus-associated.

Use of 60 Vbeta and 13 Jbeta primers characterized the PCR. Original processing methods: Unique TCR beta chains totaled some 80 million in a later count, with 8.5 million to 12 million of them shared. Some clones are missing from TCRdb's copy, which holds only in-frame ones; the method was immunoSEQ multiplex PCR. That table furnishes V, J and clone size, whereas the DNA furnished D and trimming. The sample consists of 100,000 or so clones, about 79% of them appearing once. Germline assignment: CDR1 SGHRS and CDR2 YFSETQ. The V end was cut by 1 base, the J end by 3 bases, with 7 bases between. The length of the CDR3 is 13 residues. In the case of this clone: The antigen remains undetermined.

The V gene is TRBV5-1, the J gene TRBJ1-1; tentative D call: TRBD1 (5 bases). This receptor was identified in a female donor in good health and CMV-seropositive. The sample comprised PBMCs. The CDR3 reads CASSLWGDTEAFF. The CDR3 bases are TGCGCCAGCAGCTTGTGGGGGGACACTGAAGCTTTCTTT.